This T cell receptor beta chain was documented in a study of blood T cell repertoires in COVID-19. The data were produced by immunoSEQ multiplex PCR, yet TCRdb's version contains in-frame clones alone and is incomplete. The profile shows about 100,000 clones, 70% to 85% of them singletons. The V gene's germline CDR1 is SGHAT and CDR2 FQNNGV. Trimming cost V 2 bases and J 5 bases, with 9 bases left between them. CDR3 length equals 13 residues. V gene TRBV11-2 combines with J gene TRBJ2-5; D unresolved. Material for sequencing was peripheral blood. This receptor was identified in a man in his sixties or seventies with active or convalescent COVID-19. CDR3 residues: CASSLSLPETQYF. Written as DNA, the CDR3 is TGTGCCAGCAGCTTATCCCTTCCGGAGACCCAGTACTTC.